Shown below are 23 T cell receptor beta chains from a single sample sequenced in a study of metastatic and nonmetastatic thyroid tumors. Via MiXCR, TCRdb re-called the PCR reads. The sample shows approximately 20,000 clones, approximately 12% of them seen only once. None of the patients had undergone any treatment ahead of thyroid surgery. Sequencing was performed on blood. These receptors were collected from a female donor with papillary thyroid cancer or a benign thyroid nodule (not recorded which). Some clones in this sample may be carry-over from other donors' samples.

This clone was counted ten times or more. This chain joins TRBV2 and TRBJ2-3; 8 bases agree with TRBD2. Germline loops: CDR1 SNHLY, CDR2 FYNNEI. This CDR3 has 17 residues. J was trimmed by 2 bases and V by 3 bases; bases with no gene match: 10. The CDR3 is CASSDGIAGPSTDTQYF. CDR3 in DNA: TGTGCCAGCAGTGATGGGATAGCGGGGCCGTCCACAGATACGCAGTATTTT.

This clone is classed as medium-sized (0.01 to 0.1%). The gene calls are TRBV28 and TRBJ1-2; 8 nucleotides agree with TRBD1. The CDR3 loop spans 15 amino acids. The germline V gene encodes CDR1 MDHEN and CDR2 SYDVKM. Trimming removed 3 bases from V and 7 bases from J; junction bases left unmatched: 10. This CDR3 is CASSFTRGRVGGYTF. Here the CDR3 DNA reads TGTGCCAGCAGTTTTACCAGGGGGCGGGTAGGTGGCTACACCTTC.

This clone was seen ten or more times. The V and J genes are TRBV10-3 and TRBJ1-1, with 8 bases identical to TRBD1. Per the germline V gene, CDR1 is ENHRY and CDR2 is SYGVKD. The CDR3 sequence is 16 residues long. Trimming removed 4 bases from V and 2 bases from J; junction bases left unmatched: 9. The CDR3 DNA follows: TGTGCCATCAGTGGAGGGATGACAGGGGATAACACTGAAGCTTTCTTT. Protein sequence: CAISGGMTGDNTEAFF.

This clone was observed many times. The sample has other DNA sequences that encode this CDR3 too. The chain uses TRBV5-1 and TRBJ2-7; D possibly corresponds to TRBD1 (5 bases). There are 13 residues in the CDR3. The germline V gene encodes CDR1 SGHRS and CDR2 YFSETQ. V was cut by 0 bases and J by 7 bases, with 11 bases left in between. The CDR3 is CASSLGAGKEQYF. The CDR3 coding sequence is TGCGCCAGCAGCTTGGGAGCAGGGAAAGAGCAGTACTTC.

V is TRBV6-2 or TRBV6-3 and J is TRBJ2-5; D might be TRBD1 (6 bases). CDR1 is MNHEY, CDR2 SVGEGT, per germline. With 6 bases removed from V and 2 bases from J, the gap between germline ends came to 19 bases. The CDR3 consists of 16 residues. The CDR3 DNA reads as TGTGCCAGCAGGGTCACAGGGTTCTCAACTCAAGAGACCCAGTACTTC. This sequence encodes CASRVTGFSTQETQYF.

This clone was seen a few times. A much larger clone sits a single nucleotide away, making a read error possible. The sample contains more than one DNA sequence encoding this CDR3. V is TRBV29-1 and J is TRBJ2-1; TRBD2 matches 12 bases. Germline lookup yields CDR1 SQVTM and CDR2 ANQGSEA. This CDR3 contains 14 residues. Trimming at V came to 5 bases and at J to 8 bases, leaving 7 bases not matched to a gene. Written as DNA, the CDR3 is TGCAGCGTTCTGACTAGCGGGAGTTCTTATGAGCAGTTCTTC. Protein sequence: CSVLTSGSSYEQFF.

This clone was counted only a few times. In DNA, the CDR3 is TGTGCCATCAGGAGGAGGCTAGCTGGAGGCTCGAACACCGGGGAGCTGTTTTTT. Protein product: CAIRRRLAGGSNTGELFF. This chain connects TRBV27 to TRBJ2-2, with a weak D call TRBD2 (5 bases). CDR1 is MNHEY and CDR2 is SMNVEV in the germline V gene (reference sequence). The CDR3 is 18 amino acids. Trimming removed 10 bases at V and 0 bases at J, with 24 bases between.

The sample holds many counts of this clone. The chain couples TRBV20-1 to TRBJ1-2, with no clear D. V was trimmed by 0 bases and J by 3 bases, leaving 11 bases between them. The length of the CDR3 is 14 residues. The germline CDR1 and CDR2 sequences are DFQATT and SNEGSKA (reference sequence). The CDR3 nucleotides are TGCAGTGCTAGAGATCAAAGGACTTACTATGGCTACACCTTC. This sequence encodes CSARDQRTYYGYTF.

This clone has more than one count but fewer than ten. The chain couples TRBV6-5 to TRBJ2-7, with 10 bases lining up with TRBD2. The CDR3 loop spans 15 amino acids. Germline V gives CDR1 MNHEY, CDR2 SVGAGI. Losses at the gene ends were 4 bases for V and 5 bases for J; bases not matched to a gene: 8. CDR3 nucleotide sequence: TGTGCCAGCAGTTCCCTAGCGGGAGATTGGGACGAGCAGTACTTC. Translation gives CASSSLAGDWDEQYF.

This clone was counted only a few times. V gene TRBV6-2 or TRBV6-3 combines with J gene TRBJ2-3; a weak D match, TRBD1 (6 bases). The CDR3 loop spans 15 amino acids. The germline CDR1 and CDR2 sequences are MNHEY and SVGEGT. Trimming removed 2 bases at V and 7 bases at J, with 16 bases between. For the CDR3, the DNA is TGTGCCAGCAGTTACCGTGGGGGCCGTGGACATACGCAGTATTTT. Protein: CASSYRGGRGHTQYF.

The sample holds a few counts of this clone. Its ends do not fully match the called genes, so a read error is possible. V is TRBV6-1 and J is TRBJ2-2; D unclear. This CDR3 is 15 amino acids long. Germline values: CDR1 MNHNS, CDR2 SASEGT. The CDR3 nucleotides read TGTGCCAGCAGTTTCACTTGGACGAACACCGGGCAGCTGTTTTTT. This translates into CASSFTWTNTGQLFF.

This clone was seen ten or more times. The chain links TRBV6-2 or TRBV6-3 to TRBJ1-1, with a weak D call TRBD1 (5 bases). Germline CDR1 is MNHEY and CDR2 is SVGEGT. This CDR3 has 17 amino acids. Trimming pared 1 base from V and 1 base from J, leaving 16 bases between. CDR3 sequence: CASSYLGGDATNTEAFF. CDR3 sequence (DNA): TGTGCCAGCAGTTACTTAGGCGGGGACGCAACGAACACTGAAGCTTTCTTT.

This clone showed up many times. This chain uses TRBV12-3 or TRBV12-4 with TRBJ2-5; 7 bases map to TRBD1. Losses at the gene ends were 6 bases for V and 4 bases for J; bases not matched to a gene: 14. CDR3 length: 16 amino acids. CDR3 amino acids: CASSNSFRDRGETQYF. The CDR3 DNA reads as TGTGCCAGCAGCAACTCTTTCCGGGACAGAGGAGAGACCCAGTACTTC.

In its sample, this clone was seen many times. The chain carries TRBV9 and TRBJ2-3; D unclear. Germline values: CDR1 SGDLS, CDR2 YYNGEE. This CDR3 has 14 amino acids. Deletions cut 0 bases from V and 2 bases from J, with 7 bases between. CDR3 amino acids: CASSVVGFTDTQYF. DNA for the CDR3: TGTGCCAGCAGCGTAGTCGGCTTCACAGATACGCAGTATTTT.

This clone was seen many times. V usage is TRBV3-1 and J usage is TRBJ1-1; possible D gene TRBD1, 5 bases. Trimming took off 4 bases at V and 1 base at J, with 7 bases between the two ends. Germline CDR1 reads LGHDT; CDR2 reads YNNKEL (reference sequence). The CDR3 totals 13 residues. This CDR3 reads CASSRQQNTEAFF. Here the CDR3 DNA reads TGTGCCAGCAGCCGACAGCAGAACACTGAAGCTTTCTTT. Full variable domain (missing parts from reference TRBV3-1 and TRBJ1-1): DTAVSQTPKYLVTQMGNDKSIKCEQNLGHDTMYWYKQDSKKFLKIMFSYNNKELIINETVPNRFSPKSPDKAHLNLHINSLELGDSAVYFCASSRQQNTEAFFGQGTRLTVV.

The gene calls are TRBV3-1 and TRBJ1-5, with a tentative D call TRBD1 (6 bases). The germline V and J ends were trimmed by 1 base and 5 bases, with 12 bases remaining between them. The V gene's germline CDR1 is LGHDT and CDR2 YNNKEL (reference sequence). The CDR3 loop spans 15 amino acids. CDR3 loop: CASSQGSTGYQPQHF. The CDR3 DNA follows: TGTGCCAGCAGCCAAGGGTCGACAGGATATCAGCCCCAGCATTTT.

With regard to this clone: The CDR3 does not end in the conserved phenylalanine or tryptophan, so this is likely a read error. The chain links TRBV6-4 to TRBJ2-5; perhaps TRBD2 as D (5 bases). The end of the DNA aligns better with TRBJ2-1, so the J call may be wrong. In germline, CDR1 is MRHNA, CDR2 SNTAGT. The CDR3 sequence is 13 residues long. For the CDR3, the DNA is TGTGCCAGCAGCCGGGAAGACAACAATGAGCAGTTCTTA. This gives the protein CASSREDNNEQFL.

This clone was counted many times. This rearrangement joins TRBV12-5 to TRBJ2-1; D possibly corresponds to TRBD2 (6 bases). V lost 4 bases and J 9 bases, leaving 22 bases between the germline ends. The CDR3 contains 16 residues. The germline gives CDR1 LGHNT, CDR2 FRNRAP. The CDR3 sequence: CASGSPSDLVGGEQFF. DNA for the CDR3: TGTGCTAGTGGTTCCCCCTCAGACCTTGTCGGGGGTGAGCAGTTCTTC.

This clone appeared many times. A much larger clone lies a single base off, so this may be a read error. CDR3 amino acids: CSARGSHEHEQHF. For the CDR3, the DNA is TGCAGTGCTAGGGGCTCTCACGAACACGAGCAGCACTTC. V gene TRBV20-1 combines with J gene TRBJ2-7, with D unclear. Germline assignment: CDR1 DFQATT and CDR2 SNEGSKA (reference sequence). This CDR3 comprises 13 residues.

This clone was seen repeatedly, ten times or more. The chain joins TRBV2 to TRBJ1-1; weak D call: TRBD1 (5 bases). The CDR3 length is 13 residues. Trimming removed 7 bases from V and 1 base from J, with 10 bases in between. The V gene's germline CDR1 is SNHLY and CDR2 FYNNEI. CDR3 loop: CASNLGQNTEAFF. In DNA form, the CDR3 reads TGTGCCAGCAACCTGGGGCAGAACACTGAAGCTTTCTTT.

This clone was seen repeatedly, ten times or more. Given a much more abundant clone one base away, this may be a read error. The chain recombines TRBV6-1 with TRBJ2-7; TRBD1 matches 7 bases. Unmatched junction bases numbered 20, after V lost 5 bases and J lost 7 bases. The germline V gene has CDR1 MNHNS and CDR2 SASEGT. The CDR3 length is 17 residues. This CDR3 is CASSLQGSGSLIGEQYF. The CDR3 coding sequence is TGTGCCAGCAGTCTACAGGGGTCAGGCTCCTTGATTGGTGAGCAGTACTTC.

This clone was seen repeatedly, ten times or more. The chain combines TRBV4-1 with TRBJ1-2, with D hard to call. Trimming left V 4 bases short and J 2 bases short, with 5 bases between. This CDR3 contains 12 residues. The germline V gene has CDR1 MGHRA and CDR2 YSYEKL. The CDR3 protein is CASSLGNYGYTF. The CDR3 nucleotides are TGCGCCAGCAGCCTCGGGAACTATGGCTACACCTTC.

This clone was observed at least ten times. This chain connects TRBV7-2 to TRBJ1-1, with D uncertain. CDR3 length: 12 amino acids. Germline CDR1 reads SGHTA; CDR2 reads FQGNSA. Trimming removed 2 bases at V and 11 bases at J, with 12 bases between. The chain's CDR3 is CASSLSKLGAFF. The CDR3 region has the DNA TGTGCCAGCAGCTTATCAAAACTCGGGGCTTTCTTT.